A selection of T cell receptor beta chains follows, all from one sample in a study of T cell responses to AZD1222 COVID-19 vaccine. Generated by immunoSEQ multiplex PCR, the TCRdb table keeps only in-frame clones and is missing some. The sample holds some 130,000 clones, 90% seen once. The sequencing used peripheral blood, collected on day 0 of AZD1222 vaccination. The receptors come from an adult in good health. CDR3s include the opening cysteine and the closing phenylalanine or tryptophan. The D gene is left open where the match is weak. Size values are once, few and many counts, or a class for expanded clones, and some rows have none.

clone_size d_call j_call v_call cdr3_aa cdr3_nt
- - TRBJ2-7 TRBV6-5 CASSYSIVGGYEQYF TGTGCCAGCAGTTACTCGATTGTAGGCGGCTACGAGCAGTACTTC
- - TRBJ1-5 TRBV10-1 CASSDWRGLGNQPQHF TGCGCCAGCAGTGATTGGCGGGGGCTGGGCAATCAGCCCCAGCATTTT
- TRBD2 TRBJ2-2 TRBV7-8 CASSLGGGYTGELFF TGTGCCAGCAGCTTAGGCGGGGGATACACCGGGGAGCTGTTTTTT
- TRBD2 TRBJ2-7 TRBV6-5 CASSRGLAPYEQYF TGTGCCAGCAGCAGGGGACTAGCCCCCTACGAGCAGTACTTC
- - TRBJ1-4 TRBV5-1 CASREGTGTNEKLFF TGCGCCAGCAGGGAGGGGACCGGAACTAATGAAAAACTGTTTTTT
- - TRBJ1-1 TRBV5-5 CASSLGRDEMNTEAFF TGTGCCAGCAGCTTGGGGCGGGACGAGATGAACACTGAAGCTTTCTTT
- TRBD1 TRBJ2-7 TRBV24-1 CATSGGSSYEQYF TGTGCCACCTCAGGGGGCTCCTCCTACGAGCAGTACTTC
once - TRBJ2-3 TRBV5-1 CASSSQGGDTQYF TGCGCCAGCAGCTCTCAGGGTGGGGATACGCAGTATTTT
- TRBD1 TRBJ1-1 TRBV30 CAWGQGVGEAFF TGTGCCTGGGGACAGGGCGTGGGTGAAGCTTTCTTT
- - TRBJ1-1 TRBV7-2 CASSWVTVNTEAFF TGTGCCAGCAGCTGGGTGACAGTGAACACTGAAGCTTTCTTT
- - TRBJ1-2 TRBV4-1 CASSQGWDYGYTF TGCGCCAGCAGCCAAGGTTGGGACTATGGCTACACCTTC
few - TRBJ2-5 TRBV7-7 CASSGTYQETQYF TGTGCTAGCAGCGGTACGTACCAAGAGACCCAGTACTTC
- - TRBJ2-7 TRBV28 CASSLSGNTYEQYF TGTGCCAGCAGTTTATCAGGGAACACCTACGAGCAGTACTTC
- - TRBJ2-1 TRBV4-1 CASSQDGGPYNEQFF TGCGCCAGCAGCCAAGACGGGGGCCCCTACAATGAGCAGTTCTTC
once TRBD1 TRBJ1-4 TRBV5-1 CASSLDRGPATNEKLFF TGCGCCAGCAGCTTAGACAGGGGGCCCGCAACTAATGAAAAACTGTTTTTT
- - TRBJ1-2 TRBV7-2 CASSAAAANYGYTF TGTGCCAGCAGCGCCGCGGCAGCTAACTATGGCTACACCTTC
- - TRBJ1-3 TRBV9 CASSVSHSSGNTIYF TGTGCCAGCAGCGTATCTCACAGCTCTGGAAACACCATATATTTT
- - TRBJ1-1 TRBV30 CAWSPSDWNTEAFF TGTGCCTGGAGTCCCTCGGACTGGAACACTGAAGCTTTCTTT
- - TRBJ2-7 TRBV21-1 CASSRRDRPYEQYF TGTGCCAGCAGCCGCCGGGACAGACCCTACGAGCAGTACTTC
- - TRBJ1-6 TRBV4-1 CASSWGYNSPLHF TGCGCCAGCAGCTGGGGGTATAATTCACCCCTCCACTTT
- TRBD2 TRBJ2-2 TRBV11-2 CASSLSAGANTGELFF TGTGCCAGCAGCTTATCGGCGGGAGCGAACACCGGGGAGCTGTTTTTT
- - TRBJ2-5 TRBV27 CASSLEGLGRGGTQYF TGTGCCAGCAGTTTGGAGGGACTCGGGCGCGGTGGGACCCAGTACTTC
- TRBD2 TRBJ2-4 TRBV28 CASNGRDIQYF TGTGCCAGCAATGGGAGGGACATTCAGTACTTC
- - TRBJ2-1 TRBV6-5 CASSYSGAGEQFF TGTGCCAGCAGTTACTCGGGTGCTGGAGAGCAGTTCTTC
- TRBD1 TRBJ1-4 TRBV13 CASSLGQATNEKLFF TGTGCCAGCAGCCTGGGACAGGCAACTAATGAAAAACTGTTTTTT
- TRBD1 TRBJ1-5 TRBV28 CASSFPGQGSVKDQPQHF TGTGCCAGCAGTTTCCCGGGACAGGGATCGGTAAAGGATCAGCCCCAGCATTTT
- TRBD1 TRBJ2-7 TRBV24-1 CATSDTRQGSYEQYF TGTGCCACCAGTGATACACGACAGGGCTCCTACGAGCAGTACTTC
few TRBD2 TRBJ2-1 TRBV5-1 CASSDREAGAGNEQFF TGCGCCAGCAGCGATCGAGAAGCGGGGGCAGGGAATGAGCAGTTCTTC
- - TRBJ1-4 TRBV30 CAWSAPNEKLFF TGTGCCTGGAGTGCACCGAATGAAAAACTGTTTTTT
once - TRBJ2-7 TRBV6-5 CASSPPSPPYEQYF TGTGCCAGCAGCCCCCCGTCCCCTCCCTACGAGCAGTACTTC
once - TRBJ1-2 TRBV23-1 CASSHPRGEGLYGYTF TGCGCCAGCAGTCACCCCCGTGGAGAGGGGCTCTATGGCTACACCTTC
once - TRBJ2-7 TRBV30 CAWGRQSSYEQYF TGTGCCTGGGGAAGACAGAGCTCCTACGAGCAGTACTTC
- - TRBJ1-5 TRBV7-8 CASRTGSNQPQHF TGTGCCAGCAGGACAGGTTCTAATCAGCCCCAGCATTTT
once - TRBJ2-7 TRBV30 CAWRTRISRAVSEQYF TGTGCCTGGAGGACCAGGATCTCCAGGGCTGTAAGCGAGCAGTACTTC
once - TRBJ2-1 TRBV21-1 CASSAPDSNNEQFF TGTGCCAGCAGCGCACCGGACAGCAACAATGAGCAGTTCTTC
- - TRBJ1-5 TRBV21-1 CASSASNGRGGNQPQHF TGTGCCAGCAGCGCCAGCAACGGGAGGGGTGGCAATCAGCCCCAGCATTTT
- - TRBJ2-6 TRBV28 CASRRPGSGANVLTF TGTGCCAGCCGCCGTCCGGGGTCTGGGGCCAACGTCCTGACTTTC
- - TRBJ2-3 TRBV29-1 CSVDRESTDTQYF TGCAGCGTAGATCGGGAGAGCACAGATACGCAGTATTTT
- - TRBJ1-3 TRBV11-2 CASSLVVGPGNTIYF TGTGCCAGCAGCTTAGTTGTAGGGCCAGGAAACACCATATATTTT
- - TRBJ1-2 TRBV9 CASSVSLLGVHYGYTF TGTGCCAGCAGCGTATCCCTCTTAGGGGTACACTATGGCTACACCTTC
- - TRBJ1-1 TRBV11-2 CASSPDRGGHAFF TGTGCCAGCAGCCCCGATCGAGGGGGGCACGCTTTCTTT
- - TRBJ2-7 TRBV29-1 CSVSGSFYEQYF TGCAGCGTCTCAGGGAGTTTCTACGAGCAGTACTTC
- - TRBJ1-4 TRBV2 CASRAGTSNEKLFF TGTGCCAGCAGGGCAGGGACCTCTAATGAAAAACTGTTTTTT
- - TRBJ2-5 TRBV7-3 CASSLANQETQYF TGTGCCAGCTCCTTAGCGAACCAAGAGACCCAGTACTTC
- - TRBJ2-2 TRBV5-1 CASSLGLTRTGELFF TGCGCCAGCAGCCTGGGACTGACCCGCACCGGGGAGCTGTTTTTT
once TRBD2 TRBJ2-3 TRBV27 CASQLTSSSTDTQYF TGTGCCAGCCAACTGACTAGCTCTAGCACAGATACGCAGTATTTT
- TRBD1 TRBJ1-1 TRBV6-5 CASSYSTGGPNTEAFF TGTGCCAGCAGTTACTCTACAGGGGGCCCAAACACTGAAGCTTTCTTT
once - TRBJ1-1 TRBV19 CASSMEAFANTEAFF TGTGCCAGTAGTATGGAAGCGTTCGCGAACACTGAAGCTTTCTTT
- - TRBJ2-3 TRBV10-3 CAIATGGADTQYF TGTGCCATCGCAACGGGGGGCGCAGATACGCAGTATTTT
- - TRBJ1-6 TRBV5-1 CASRGPGREDSPLHF TGCGCCAGCAGGGGGCCAGGTAGGGAGGATTCACCCCTCCACTTT
- - TRBJ2-1 TRBV6-5 CASSYFGVGLGEQFF TGTGCCAGCAGTTACTTCGGGGTCGGGCTGGGTGAGCAGTTCTTC
- TRBD2 TRBJ2-3 TRBV7-2 CASSLGLGGAGDTQYF TGTGCCAGCAGCTTAGGACTCGGGGGGGCGGGAGATACGCAGTATTTT